The source of this T cell receptor beta chain is a study of blood T cell repertoires in COVID-19. J lost 4 bases, V lost 4 bases, and 3 bases had no gene match. From germline, CDR1 is SGDLS and CDR2 YYNGEE. CDR3 size: 15 residues. Authors' data handling: Amplification of reference gene primers was used by the study to estimate nucleated cell counts. The method was immunoSEQ multiplex PCR; TCRdb's version includes in-frame clones alone and lacks a portion of them. The D gene and trimming were derived from the DNA, and the V and J assignments and clone size from that table. The sample yields about 250,000 clones, just over 85% seen once.

Sequenced material: PBMCs or T cells enriched from blood (not recorded which). The chain combines TRBV9 with TRBJ2-1, with TRBD2 matching 12 bases. This TCR derives from a man in his forties or fifties who had recovered from COVID-19. The CDR3: CASSQTSGGYNEQFF. The CDR3 nucleotides read TGTGCCAGCAGCCAAACTAGCGGGGGGTACAATGAGCAGTTCTTC. Together with reference TRBV9 and TRBJ2-1, the CDR3 gives the full variable domain: DSGVTQTPKHLITATGQRVTLRCSPRSGDLSVYWYQQSLDQGLQFLIQYYNGEERAKGNILERFSAQQFPDLHSELNLSSLELGDSALYFCASSQTSGGYNEQFFGPGTRLTVL.